One T cell receptor beta chain is described in this entry. What it binds is unknown. One junction end does not reproduce the germline sequence, and a read error may be involved. The data originate from a study of shared clonotypes between healthy human individuals. Study-level points and caveats: Unshared clonotypes carried lower generation probabilities than those common to all four donors. What naive subsets generally showed was a larger estimated richness than memory subsets showed.

Using immunoSEQ multiplex PCR, the repertoire was profiled, and TCRdb retains in-frame clones only, with some absent. The sample lists nearly 1,000,000 clones; 76% were seen once. The CDR3 runs 14 residues. Germline V CDR1 and CDR2: MNHNY, SVGAGI (reference sequence). The receptor was derived from a man younger than 30 in good health. The sequencing sample was made of memory CD4+ T cells sorted from blood. Specified subset: CD45RA-negative fraction. The chain is built from TRBV6-6 and TRBJ1-1, with TRBD1 identical over 7 bases. The DNA of the CDR3 is TGTGCCAGCAGGTCGGGACAGATGAACGCTGAAGCTTTCTTT. Protein product: CASRSGQMNAEAFF.